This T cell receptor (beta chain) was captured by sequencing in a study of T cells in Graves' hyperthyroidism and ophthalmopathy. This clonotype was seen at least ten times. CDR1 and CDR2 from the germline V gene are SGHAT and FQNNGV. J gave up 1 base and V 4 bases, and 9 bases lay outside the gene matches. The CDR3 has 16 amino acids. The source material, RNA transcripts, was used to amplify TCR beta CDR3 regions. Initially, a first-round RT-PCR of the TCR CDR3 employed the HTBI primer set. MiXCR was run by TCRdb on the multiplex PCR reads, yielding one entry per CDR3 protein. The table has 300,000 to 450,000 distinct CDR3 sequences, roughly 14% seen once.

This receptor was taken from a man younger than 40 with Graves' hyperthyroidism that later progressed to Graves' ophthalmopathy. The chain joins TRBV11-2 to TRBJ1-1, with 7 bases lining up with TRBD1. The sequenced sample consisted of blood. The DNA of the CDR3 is TGTGCCAGCAGCTCAATTACTCAGGGGGGGAACACTGAAGCTTTCTTT. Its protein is CASSSITQGGNTEAFF.